Shown below are 10 T cell receptor beta chains from a single sample sequenced in a study of metastatic and nonmetastatic thyroid tumors. Via MiXCR, TCRdb re-called the PCR reads. Of about 20,000 clones detected, 22% appear once; the ten largest clones hold 8.5% to 12%. Not a single patient had been given any form of treatment at any point before undergoing thyroid surgery. Sequencing used tumor tissue. Source of these receptors: a male donor with papillary thyroid cancer or a benign thyroid nodule (not recorded which). Some clones in this sample may be carry-over from other donors' samples.

Ten or more counts support this clone. The V gene is TRBV28, the J gene TRBJ2-5, with 7 bases matching TRBD2. CDR1 and CDR2 from the germline V gene are MDHEN and SYDVKM. There are 16 residues in the CDR3. After removal of 3 bases from V and 5 bases from J, the junction contained 12 bases not matched to a gene. The CDR3 here is CASSLMAGEVTETQYF. CDR3 DNA sequence: TGTGCCAGCAGTTTGATGGCGGGAGAGGTTACGGAGACCCAGTACTTC.

This clone was recorded at least ten times. The chain has TRBV5-1 and TRBJ1-4; D is uncertain. CDR1 and CDR2 (germline): SGHRS, YFSETQ. There are 15 residues in the CDR3. V was clipped by 2 bases and J by 2 bases, with 10 bases between them. CDR3 DNA: TGCGCCAGCAGCTTCTCAGGACGGACTAATGAAAAACTGTTTTTT. The encoded protein is CASSFSGRTNEKLFF. Combining the CDR3 with reference TRBV5-1 and TRBJ1-4 gives the whole variable domain KAGVTQTPRYLIKTRGQQVTLSCSPISGHRSVSWYQQTPGQGLQFLFEYFSETQRNKGNFPGRFSGRQFSNSRSEMNVSTLELGDSALYLCASSFSGRTNEKLFFGSGTQLSVL.

In its sample, this clone was seen many times. This chain joins TRBV30 and TRBJ2-5, with TRBD1 identical over 8 bases. Germline CDR1 GTSNPN, CDR2 SVGIG (reference sequence). Trimming at V came to 3 bases and at J to 3 bases, leaving 12 bases not matched to a gene. This CDR3 region has 16 residues. CDR3 sequence: CAWSLPPGQVEETQYF. CDR3 in DNA: TGTGCCTGGAGCCTACCCCCGGGACAGGTAGAAGAGACCCAGTACTTC.

This clone was detected ten times or more. The chain couples TRBV5-1 to TRBJ1-2; 8 bases align to TRBD1. Per germline, CDR1 SGHRS and CDR2 YFSETQ. V gave up 4 bases and J gave up 8 bases; unmatched junction bases: 19. The CDR3 covers 17 residues. The CDR3, as DNA: TGCGCCAGCAGCCGTGGGGGTGGGACAGGTATAGTTGGCGGCTACACCTTC. Amino acids: CASSRGGGTGIVGGYTF. Full variable domain (remainder filled in from reference TRBV5-1 and TRBJ1-2): KAGVTQTPRYLIKTRGQQVTLSCSPISGHRSVSWYQQTPGQGLQFLFEYFSETQRNKGNFPGRFSGRQFSNSRSEMNVSTLELGDSALYLCASSRGGGTGIVGGYTFGSGTRLTVV.

This clone has only one observation. Mismatch with germline at one junction end may stem from a read error. This chain uses TRBV27 with TRBJ2-3; tentatively, D is TRBD1 or TRBD2 (6 bases each). The CDR3 extends over 15 amino acids. In germline, CDR1 is MNHEY, CDR2 SMNVEV (reference sequence). The CDR3 protein is CARSRGPTSTDTQYF. CDR3 sequence (DNA): TGTGCCCGCAGCCGGGGGCCGACTAGCACAGATACGCAGTATTTT.

Within the sample, this clone is medium-sized. J is TRBJ1-5 and V is TRBV4-3; unclear D gene. Germline V gene lookup returns CDR1 LGHNA and CDR2 YSLEER. The ends were cut back, 0 bases at V and 1 base at J, with 4 bases in the middle. The CDR3 has 14 amino acids. The CDR3 DNA reads TGCGCCAGCAGCCAAGATCCCAGCAATCAGCCCCAGCATTTT. Protein product: CASSQDPSNQPQHF.

The chain links TRBV7-9 to TRBJ2-1, with D possibly TRBD2 on 5 matching bases. V was clipped by 3 bases and J by 8 bases, with 8 bases between them. This CDR3 has 12 residues. Germline CDR1 SEHNR, CDR2 FQNEAQ (reference sequence). In nucleotides, the CDR3 is TGTGCCAGCAGCTTGAGGGTCTATGAGCAGTTCTTC. Its protein is CASSLRVYEQFF.

This clone occurred once. The chain links TRBV5-6 to TRBJ1-4, with a tentative D call TRBD1 (6 bases). Germline V gives CDR1 SGHDT, CDR2 YYEEEE. This CDR3 has 14 amino acids. Trimming pared 2 bases from V and 8 bases from J, leaving 13 bases between. CDR3 coding DNA: TGTGCCAGCAGCTTACAGGGCCCCGCGGAAAAACTGTTTTTT. Translated: CASSLQGPAEKLFF.

This chain connects TRBV18 to TRBJ1-5; no clear D. V dropped 6 bases and J dropped 5 bases, with 14 bases sitting between them. The CDR3 is 14 residues long. Per the germline V gene, CDR1 is KGHSH and CDR2 is LQKENI. The CDR3 DNA is TGTGCCAGCTCGCAACAGTGCGGGGATCAGCCCCAGCATTTT. Encoded protein: CASSQQCGDQPQHF.

The chain combines TRBV12-3 or TRBV12-4 with TRBJ2-2; no firm D call. Trimming removed 2 bases at V and 6 bases at J, with 22 bases between. This CDR3 comprises 18 residues. The CDR3 nucleotides are TGTGCCAGCAGTTTACTCGCATCGCTGGCGAGCGTCCCCGGGGAGCTGTTTTTT. Residues: CASSLLASLASVPGELFF.